This TCR beta chain was profiled in a study of T cell changes during pregnancy in multiple sclerosis. This table comes from immunoSEQ multiplex PCR, and its TCRdb copy is limited to in-frame clones, with some not included. The sample holds around 70,000 clones, just over 90% seen once. J lost 5 bases, V lost 4 bases, and 7 bases had no gene match. CDR1 is SGHRS, CDR2 YFSETQ, per germline. There are 15 residues in the CDR3. V and J are TRBV5-1 and TRBJ1-1; 11 bases agree with TRBD1. The material was peripheral blood, obtained in the third trimester of pregnancy. The sequence was collected from a female donor with multiple sclerosis, enrolled in a pregnancy study. The CDR3 nucleotides read TGCGCCAGCAGCGGGGGGACAGGGGGATTGACTGAAGCTTTCTTT. Amino acid sequence: CASSGGTGGLTEAFF.